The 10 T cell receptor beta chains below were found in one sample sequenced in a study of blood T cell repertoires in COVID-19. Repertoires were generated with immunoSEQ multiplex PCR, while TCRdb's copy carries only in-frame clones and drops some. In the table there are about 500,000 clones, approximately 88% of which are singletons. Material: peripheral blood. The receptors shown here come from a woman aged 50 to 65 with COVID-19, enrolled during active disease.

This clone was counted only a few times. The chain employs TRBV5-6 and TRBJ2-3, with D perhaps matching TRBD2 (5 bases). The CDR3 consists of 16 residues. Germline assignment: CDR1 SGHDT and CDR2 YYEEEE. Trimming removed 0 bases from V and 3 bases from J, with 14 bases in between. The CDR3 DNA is TGTGCCAGCAGCTTGGATCTGGGCGGACTTACAGATACGCAGTATTTT. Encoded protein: CASSLDLGGLTDTQYF.

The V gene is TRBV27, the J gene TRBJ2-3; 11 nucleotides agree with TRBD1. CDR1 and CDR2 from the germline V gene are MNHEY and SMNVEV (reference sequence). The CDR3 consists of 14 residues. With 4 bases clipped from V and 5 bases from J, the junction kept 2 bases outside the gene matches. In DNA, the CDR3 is TGTGCCAGCAGTTGGGGACAGGGGGGAGATACGCAGTATTTT. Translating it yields CASSWGQGGDTQYF.

CDR3 protein: CASRQGREKLFF. CDR3 nucleotide sequence: TGTGCCAGCAGACAGGGAAGGGAAAAACTGTTTTTT. This chain joins TRBV5-7 and TRBJ1-4; tentative D call: TRBD1 (6 bases). TRBV5-7 is given ORF status, its function remaining uncertain. The V gene lost 5 bases and the J gene lost 8 bases, with 10 bases spanning the gap. The length of the CDR3 is 12 residues.

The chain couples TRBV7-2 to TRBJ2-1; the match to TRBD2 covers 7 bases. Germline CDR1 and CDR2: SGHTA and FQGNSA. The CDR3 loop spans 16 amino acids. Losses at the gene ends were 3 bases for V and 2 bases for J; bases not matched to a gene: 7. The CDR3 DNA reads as TGTGCCAGCAGCTTCGGGGGGTCCCTAGCCTACAATGAGCAGTTCTTC. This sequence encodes CASSFGGSLAYNEQFF.

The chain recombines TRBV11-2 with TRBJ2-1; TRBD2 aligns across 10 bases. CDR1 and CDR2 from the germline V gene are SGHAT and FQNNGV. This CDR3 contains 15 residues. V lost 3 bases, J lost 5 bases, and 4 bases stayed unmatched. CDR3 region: CASSFLLAGNNEQFF. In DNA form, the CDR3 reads TGTGCCAGCAGCTTCTTACTAGCGGGAAACAATGAGCAGTTCTTC. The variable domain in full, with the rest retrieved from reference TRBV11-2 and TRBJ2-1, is EAGVAQSPRYKIIEKRQSVAFWCNPISGHATLYWYQQILGQGPKLLIQFQNNGVVDDSQLPKDRFSAERLKGVDSTLKIQPAKLEDSAVYLCASSFLLAGNNEQFFGPGTRLTVL.

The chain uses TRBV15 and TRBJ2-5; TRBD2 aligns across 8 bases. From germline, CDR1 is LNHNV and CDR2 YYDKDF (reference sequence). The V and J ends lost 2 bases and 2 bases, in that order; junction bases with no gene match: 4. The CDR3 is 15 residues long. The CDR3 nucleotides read TGTGCCACCAGCAGATCTGGGACTAGTCAAGAGACCCAGTACTTC. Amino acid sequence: CATSRSGTSQETQYF. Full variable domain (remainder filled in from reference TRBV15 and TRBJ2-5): DAMVIQNPRYQVTQFGKPVTLSCSQTLNHNVMYWYQQKSSQAPKLLFHYYDKDFNNEADTPDNFQSRRPNTSFCFLDIRSPGLGDTAMYLCATSRSGTSQETQYFGPGTRLLVL.

The CDR3 DNA follows: TGTGCCAGTAAGTTTCAGGGGAGGGACGCTGAAGCTTTCTTT. It encodes CASKFQGRDAEAFF. The V call is TRBV18, the J call TRBJ1-1, with D perhaps matching TRBD1 (6 bases). The CDR3 loop spans 14 amino acids. V was pared by 9 bases and J by 6 bases, with 20 bases between. Germline V gives CDR1 KGHSH, CDR2 LQKENI.

CDR3 sequence reads: CASRALEGLYGYTF. CDR3 nucleotide sequence: TGTGCCAGCAGGGCACTGGAGGGCCTCTATGGCTACACCTTC. The chain recombines TRBV3-1 (or the pseudogene TRBV3-2) with TRBJ1-2; D not certain. V lost 6 bases to trimming and J lost 4 bases, with 15 bases between them. The germline V gene encodes CDR1 LGHDT and CDR2 YNNKEL (reference sequence). This CDR3 has 14 amino acids.

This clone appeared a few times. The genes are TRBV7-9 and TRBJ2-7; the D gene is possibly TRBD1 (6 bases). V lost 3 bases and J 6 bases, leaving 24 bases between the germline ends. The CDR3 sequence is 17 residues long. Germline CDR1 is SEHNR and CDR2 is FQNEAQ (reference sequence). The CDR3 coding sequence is TGTGCCAGCAGCTTGAGGGCCCCCGGGACACGAGGCTCCGAGCAGTACTTC. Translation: CASSLRAPGTRGSEQYF.

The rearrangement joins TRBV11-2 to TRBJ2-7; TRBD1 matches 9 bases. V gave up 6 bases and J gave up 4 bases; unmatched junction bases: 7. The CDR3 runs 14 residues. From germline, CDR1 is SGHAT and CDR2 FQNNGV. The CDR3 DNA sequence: TGTGCCAGCAGACCGGGACAGGGTAATTACGAGCAGTACTTC. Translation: CASRPGQGNYEQYF.